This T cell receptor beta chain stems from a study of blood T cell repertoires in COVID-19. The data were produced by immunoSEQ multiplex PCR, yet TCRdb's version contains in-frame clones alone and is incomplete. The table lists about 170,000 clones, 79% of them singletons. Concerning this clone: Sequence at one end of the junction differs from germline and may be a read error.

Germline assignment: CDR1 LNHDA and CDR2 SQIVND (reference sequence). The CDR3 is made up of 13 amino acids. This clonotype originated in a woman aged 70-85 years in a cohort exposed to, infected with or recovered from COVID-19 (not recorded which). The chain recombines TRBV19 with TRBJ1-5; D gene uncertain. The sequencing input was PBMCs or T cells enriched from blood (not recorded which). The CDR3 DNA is TGTGCCAGTAGTATAGATCGAGTTGGGCCAAGAAATTTT. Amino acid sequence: CASSIDRVGPRNF.